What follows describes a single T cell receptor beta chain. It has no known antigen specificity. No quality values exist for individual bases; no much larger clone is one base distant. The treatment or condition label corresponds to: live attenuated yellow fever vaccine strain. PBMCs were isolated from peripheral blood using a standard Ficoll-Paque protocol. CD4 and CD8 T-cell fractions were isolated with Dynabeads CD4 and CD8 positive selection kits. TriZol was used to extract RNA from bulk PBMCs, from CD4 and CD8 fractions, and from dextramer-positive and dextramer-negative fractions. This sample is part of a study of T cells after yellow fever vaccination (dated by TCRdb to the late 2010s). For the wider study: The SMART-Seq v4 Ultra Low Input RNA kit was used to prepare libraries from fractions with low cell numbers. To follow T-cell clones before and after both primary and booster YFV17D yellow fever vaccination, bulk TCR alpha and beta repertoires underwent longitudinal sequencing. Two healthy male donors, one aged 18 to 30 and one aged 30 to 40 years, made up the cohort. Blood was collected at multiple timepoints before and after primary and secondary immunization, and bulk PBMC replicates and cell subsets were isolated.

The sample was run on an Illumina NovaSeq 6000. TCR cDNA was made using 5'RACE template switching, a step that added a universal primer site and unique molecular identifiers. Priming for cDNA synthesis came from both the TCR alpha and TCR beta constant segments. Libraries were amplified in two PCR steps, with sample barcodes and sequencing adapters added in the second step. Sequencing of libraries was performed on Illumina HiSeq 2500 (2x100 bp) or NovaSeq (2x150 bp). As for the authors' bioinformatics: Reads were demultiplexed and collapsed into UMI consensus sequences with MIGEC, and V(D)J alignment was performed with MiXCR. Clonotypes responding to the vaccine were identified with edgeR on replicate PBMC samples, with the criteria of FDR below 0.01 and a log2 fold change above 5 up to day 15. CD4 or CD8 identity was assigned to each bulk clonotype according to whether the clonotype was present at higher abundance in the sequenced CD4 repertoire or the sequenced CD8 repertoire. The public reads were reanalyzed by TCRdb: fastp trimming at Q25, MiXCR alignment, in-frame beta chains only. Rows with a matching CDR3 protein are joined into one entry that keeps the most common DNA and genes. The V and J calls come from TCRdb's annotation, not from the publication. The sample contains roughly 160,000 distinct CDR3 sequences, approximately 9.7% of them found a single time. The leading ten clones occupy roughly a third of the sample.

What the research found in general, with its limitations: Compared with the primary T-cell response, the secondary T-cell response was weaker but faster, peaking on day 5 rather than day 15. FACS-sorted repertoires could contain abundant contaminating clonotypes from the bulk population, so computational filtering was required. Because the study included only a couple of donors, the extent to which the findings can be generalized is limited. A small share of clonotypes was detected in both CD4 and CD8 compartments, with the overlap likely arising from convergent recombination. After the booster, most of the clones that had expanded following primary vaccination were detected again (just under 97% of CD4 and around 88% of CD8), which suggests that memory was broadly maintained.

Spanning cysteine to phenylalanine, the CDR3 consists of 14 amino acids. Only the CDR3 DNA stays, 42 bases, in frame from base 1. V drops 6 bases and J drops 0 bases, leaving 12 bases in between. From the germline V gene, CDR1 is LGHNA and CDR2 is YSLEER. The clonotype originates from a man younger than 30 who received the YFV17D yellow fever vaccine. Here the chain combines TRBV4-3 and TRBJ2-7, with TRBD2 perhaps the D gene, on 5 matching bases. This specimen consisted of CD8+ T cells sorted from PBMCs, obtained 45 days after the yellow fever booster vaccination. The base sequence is TGCGCCAGCAGTCCCACTAGGAGCTCCTACGAGCAGTACTTC. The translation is CASSPTRSSYEQYF.